This TCR beta chain was captured in a study of T cell responses to AZD1222 COVID-19 vaccine. CDR3 length equals 15 residues. The ends were cut back, 6 bases at V and 1 base at J, with 13 bases in the middle. Per the germline V gene, CDR1 is LNHDA and CDR2 is SQIVND (reference sequence). TCRdb keeps only in-frame clones here, not all; method: immunoSEQ multiplex PCR. The sample yields roughly 180,000 clones, around 87% seen once. The sequenced sample was peripheral blood, obtained on day 0 of MenACWY control vaccination. The rearrangement joins TRBV19 to TRBJ1-5; TRBD1 is a possible D gene (6 bases). The clonotype was recovered from an adult in good health. For the CDR3, the DNA is TGTGCCAGTAGCACAGGGTGGGGGAGCAATCAGCCCCAGCATTTT. This gives the protein CASSTGWGSNQPQHF.